The sequence of this T cell receptor (beta chain) was determined in a study of naive and memory T cell subsets. The study's findings and limits: Reportedly, tuberculin skin test sites gave far more TCRs than other biopsies.

CDR3 size: 14 residues. Germline CDR1 MNHEY, CDR2 SVGAGI. Trimming removed 4 bases at V and 4 bases at J, with 13 bases between. For blood and skin samples, reverse transcription used TCR alpha and beta constant primers. TCRdb reprocessed the UMI-ligation and nested PCR reads via MiXCR and lists one record per CDR3 protein. This repertoire shows fewer than 20,000 distinct CDR3 sequences, about a tenth found once; its top ten account for 6.5% to 7%. The treatment here: skin biopsy from PPD injection site in Mantoux-positive individual. Unsorted total RNA, roughly 1 to 1000 ng, was DNase treated before reverse transcription. This clonotype showed up just a few times. Its cognate antigen is unknown.

The receptor was isolated from an adult in good health. The starting material was skin, obtained from a tuberculin skin test site. V and J are TRBV6-5 and TRBJ1-1; D is perhaps TRBD1 (6 bases). The CDR3 nucleotides are TGTGCCAGCAGTTTAAATCAGGGGAGCACTGAAGCTTTCTTT. This encodes CASSLNQGSTEAFF.